The following is a T cell receptor beta chain sequence with its context. The antigen it recognizes is unknown. Nothing much larger sits one base from this clone, and base qualities are not available. The source of the sample is a study of cytomegalovirus exposure and HLA in healthy donors (dated by TCRdb to the late 2010s). With respect to the entire study: An earlier analysis of about 560 of the donors reported 276 Gb of sequence data and 95 million to 130 million unique TCR beta sequences obtained from 180 million or so T cells. About 320 gigabases of sequencing data and tens of millions of unique TCR sequences were included in an early release covering around 600 HLA-typed donors. Among the roughly 430 genotyped donors, around 81% belonged to the genetic ancestry cluster associated with self-reported Caucasian donors. The study was designed to test whether signatures of past pathogen exposure could be identified by cataloging public T cell receptors. The T cell repertoires of 666 subjects were profiled by immunosequencing and related to cytomegalovirus serostatus. Along with the approximately 650-subject first cohort, a separate validation cohort of over a hundred different subjects was used. The study combined high-throughput TCR immunosequencing, statistical association of individual TCRs with disease status, and machine learning to predict cytomegalovirus infection status. To study patterns of TCR occurrence, a later analysis re-analyzed previously published TCR beta repertoires from around 660 donors and added high-resolution HLA genotyping. In the later analysis, no new phenotypic data were used to find candidate immune exposures; instead, reliance was placed on TCR beta sequences and their occurrence across donors. In an earlier analysis of more than 550 of the donors, high-throughput TCR beta sequencing was used to judge whether each TCR beta V gene segment behaved as functional or pseudogenic. Alongside the repertoire data, information on donor age, sex, ethnicity and CMV serostatus was compiled. A later genetic analysis took genome-wide SNP genotypes for about 60% of the roughly 670 donors and used that subset as a discovery cohort. All discovery cohort repertoires had been generated on a single sequencing platform. HLA typing covered class I and class II loci at four-digit resolution. Typing coverage differed by locus: A, B, C, DRB1 and DQB1 were typed in about 620-640 donors, DQA1 in roughly 510, DPA1 in roughly 590, and DPB1 in just under 490. Because of strong linkage in the cohort, 5 or 6 DR-DQ haplotypes were treated as single units for association and clustering. Across 398 genotyped donors of the cohort, an average of about 220,000 unique TCR beta nucleotide sequences per donor were sequenced, and 15% to 20% of those sequences were non-productive.

Findings and caveats that apply to the study as a whole: It was suggested by the authors that the approach could potentially be generalized to other disease states and immunological phenotypes. Because counts were too low, around 17 rarely observed V segments, including chromosome 9 orphons, were left out of the earlier analysis of some 640 of the donors. Linkage disequilibrium might explain the correlated functional status among segregating V segments, but an unknown experimental factor could not be excluded. A further reported finding was that TCR beta sequences accurately predicted the HLA-A and HLA-B alleles for most subjects in the first cohort. A cluster of highly shared sequence variants was judged likely to represent a technical artifact of the sequencing pipeline. In this cohort, only TCR beta chains were sequenced, and detectable features were limited by the absence of alpha or paired-chain data. The study gave a list of around 170 TCR beta chains associated with cytomegalovirus. Strong co-occurrence of HLA alleles, especially DR and DQ, made assigning TCR associations to individual alleles difficult. A later genetic analysis reported fewer N-insertions in productive TCRs among donors in an Asian-associated ancestry cluster than the roughly 670-donor mean. The classifier was reported to diagnose cytomegalovirus status with high specificity and sensitivity in both the original and validation cohorts. Most CMV-associated TCR beta chains appeared to be HLA-restricted in a later analysis, and the HLA associations seemed to be driven largely by CMV exposure. Roughly uniform sequencing depth across donors was assumed in presence/absence analyses, although this assumption may not hold. In a later analysis, TCR association rates were found to vary across HLA loci, with the most associated TCRs seen for DRB1 alleles and the fewest for HLA-C alleles. The only immune exposure information available for the cohort was CMV serostatus. In a later analysis, 15,000 to 20,000 TCR beta sequences were associated with specific HLA alleles at a false discovery rate of 0.05. Several of the top co-occurrence clusters appeared to be linked to parvovirus B19, influenza, CMV and Epstein-Barr virus, according to a later analysis. V-gene and J-gene trimming of TCR beta chains was associated with a missense DCLRE1C variant in a later genetic analysis, and the association was replicated in an independent cohort. Some IMGT-functional V segments, including TRBV6-2 and TRBV6-3, could not be told apart with the 87-base-pair reads, so those segments were excluded. Most TCR sequences were seen in very few donors, while some public TCRs were found in many individuals. Because HLA typing was missing for some donors at each locus, association tests included only the typed subset. A later analysis found that HLA-associated TCR beta chains were more clonally expanded and had lower generation probabilities than equally common non-associated chains. In vitro tests confirmed that three of the cytomegalovirus-associated TCR beta chains recognize cytomegalovirus antigens. In an earlier analysis of around 600 of the donors, most TCR beta V segments were observed in productive rearrangements about 87% or about 30% of the time, broadly matching IMGT annotations.

Trimming at the junction amounts to 0 bases on V and 7 bases on J, and the germline ends lie 17 bases apart. The CDR3 runs 15 amino acids, cysteine and phenylalanine included. Here the CDR3 DNA is all that survives: 45 bases in frame from base 1. CDR1 and CDR2, per the germline V gene, are SGDLS and YYNGEE. Library preparation used the immunoSEQ multiplex PCR assay. For the multiplex PCR, a mixture combining 60 forward primers for TCR Vbeta segments and 13 reverse primers for TCR Jbeta segments was used. The CDR3 region of rearranged TCR beta genes was amplified from genomic DNA by a multiplex PCR assay. Amplified TCR beta libraries were sequenced as 87-base-pair reads on the Illumina HiSeq System. Regarding the original processing steps: In a later analysis, tens of millions of unique TCR beta chains were counted across the approximately 620 repertoires, and roughly 11 million of these chains were shared by at least two donors. Raw reads were error-corrected and collapsed into unique sequences with a nearest-neighbor algorithm that merged closely related sequences to remove PCR and sequencing errors. To assign V, D and J gene segments, CDR3 sequences were aligned to IMGT reference sequences. For a sequence to be retained, a match of at least six nucleotides was required to both a V gene segment and a J gene segment. Rearrangements were called productive when the CDR3 lacked stop codons and stayed in frame with V and J; all others were non-productive. CDR3 was defined according to IMGT convention as the region running from the second conserved V-encoded cysteine to the conserved J-encoded phenylalanine. The earlier analysis of about 610 of the donors excluded sequences that lacked an unambiguous match to a single V gene segment. An earlier analysis of several hundred of the donors called V segments functional above 56.7% productive rearrangements and segregating when the between-donor standard deviation exceeded 5%. A statistical classification framework was built for diagnosing cytomegalovirus status from the catalog of TCR beta chain sequences. In a later analysis, TCR nucleotide sequences were compared against IMGT/GENE-DB human TR gene sequences so that V and J genes could be assigned. The TCRdist pipeline was used in a later analysis to assign CDR3 sequences and most-parsimonious VDJ recombination scenarios. In a later analysis, every TCR beta chain was defined by the combination of its CDR3 amino acid sequence and its V-gene family, and reads without a unique V-gene family were dropped. A later analysis removed several hundred highly shared, low-generation-probability nucleotide sequences to deal with suspected cross-contamination and a sequencing artifact. For each public chain, a later analysis derived a clonal expansion index from normalized ranks of inferred template counts within each repertoire. In a later analysis, generation probabilities were computed with a VDJ recombination model fitted to out-of-frame rearrangements, and the resulting probabilities were checked against IGoR. Hypergeometric tests were used in a later analysis to score TCR-TCR, TCR-HLA and TCR-CMV co-occurrence, with a repertoire-size bias correction applied to the TCR pairs. To estimate false discovery rates, a later analysis permuted the HLA or CMV assignments 20 times. In a later analysis, co-occurring TCRs were grouped using DBSCAN, with TCRdist sequence similarity added in when clustering inside HLA-allele-positive subsets. Co-occurrence clustering excluded repertoires with fewer than 30,000 or more than 120,000 public chains, plus five with anomalous nucleotide sharing. TCRdb carries this immuneACCESS record with in-frame sequences only. Its versions omit some clonotypes, under half of them owing to an unresolved V gene in the studies checked, with the rest unexplained. The V and J calls and clone size were taken over from that table, and D and trimming were inferred from the DNA. The sample table contains around 110,000 clones; only one count was recorded for 70% to 80% of them. Approximately 4.3% of the sample comes from the top ten.

The cohort was made up of 500 to 800 healthy bone marrow donors. Cohort members were all nominally healthy when sampled, although unrecorded immune exposures were likely present. The donor was CMV seropositive and was included in the group of 250 to 350 seropositive cohort members. Each donor provided a peripheral blood sample, and peripheral blood mononuclear cells were used for TCR beta sequencing. The Qiagen DNeasy Blood Extraction Kit was used to extract genomic DNA from the blood cell samples. The V gene is TRBV9 and the J gene is TRBJ2-7, and the D gene may be TRBD1, 5 bases matching. This TCR came from a man aged 25 to 40 in good health and CMV-seropositive. Specimen: PBMCs. The bases are TGTGCCAGCAGCGTAGGTCCTGACAGCTTAGGGGAGCAGTACTTC. Its protein reads: CASSVGPDSLGEQYF.